Presented here are 32 T cell receptor beta chains from one specimen sequenced in a study of blood T cell repertoires in COVID-19. Produced via immunoSEQ multiplex PCR; TCRdb's table is partial and in-frame only. Among tens of thousands of clones listed, around 86% were seen once. Sequenced material: peripheral blood. These TCRs come from an older man with active COVID-19.

As to this clone: Germline is not matched at one junction end, which may reflect a read error. The rearrangement links TRBV28 to TRBJ2-1; tentatively, D is TRBD1 (6 bases). There are 14 residues in the CDR3. The germline gives CDR1 MDHEN, CDR2 SYDVKM. The CDR3 loop is CSTSSLGAYNEQFF. CDR3 in DNA: TGCTCAACTTCCAGCTTGGGGGCGTACAATGAGCAGTTCTTC.

V gene TRBV6-2 or TRBV6-3 combines with J gene TRBJ2-3; 14 bases match TRBD2. Per germline, CDR1 MNHEY and CDR2 SVGEGT. The CDR3 contains 19 residues. V shed 4 bases and J 1 base; nucleotides not matched to a gene: 10. In nucleotides, the CDR3 is TGTGCCAGCAGTTCTTGGGGGACTAGCGGGAGTCTTCGCACAGATACGCAGTATTTT. Translated, it gives CASSSWGTSGSLRTDTQYF.

The CDR3 reads CASSPGLADYEQYF. The CDR3 bases are TGTGCCAGCAGCCCGGGACTAGCGGATTACGAGCAGTACTTC. This chain uses TRBV5-4 with TRBJ2-7; TRBD2 aligns across 11 bases. J was trimmed by 4 bases and V by 4 bases; bases with no gene match: 4. CDR3 length equals 14 residues. CDR1 SGHNT and CDR2 YYREEE come from the germline V gene (reference sequence).

The J gene is TRBJ2-7, the V gene TRBV2; tentative D call: TRBD1 (6 bases). Trimming cost V 9 bases and J 0 bases, with 15 bases left between them. The CDR3 is made up of 14 amino acids. Looked up from germline, CDR1 is SNHLY and CDR2 is FYNNEI. CDR3 sequence: CASTQGRLSYEQYF. CDR3 coding DNA: TGTGCCAGTACACAGGGCCGCCTCTCCTACGAGCAGTACTTC.

This chain connects TRBV29-1 to TRBJ2-5; 9 bases fit TRBD1. Germline CDR1 reads SQVTM; CDR2 reads ANQGSEA. The J segment lost 4 bases and the V segment lost 4 bases, leaving 4 bases of the junction unmatched. The CDR3 has 13 residues. The CDR3 protein is CSVVQGAAETQYF. In nucleotides, the CDR3 is TGCAGCGTTGTACAGGGGGCGGCAGAGACCCAGTACTTC.

The V gene is TRBV2, the J gene TRBJ2-1, with 9 bases lining up with TRBD2. The junction had 26 bases not matched to a gene; V was cut back by 6 bases and J by 8 bases. Germline assignment: CDR1 SNHLY and CDR2 FYNNEI. The CDR3 contains 20 residues. The CDR3 protein is CASSAGLLPVTGLAFDEQFF. The CDR3 DNA is TGTGCCAGCAGCGCGGGCCTACTGCCCGTAACGGGACTAGCATTCGATGAGCAGTTCTTC.

The sample holds a few counts of this clone. This chain links TRBV6-2 or TRBV6-3 with TRBJ2-7; 7 positions agree with TRBD1. Germline V CDR1 and CDR2: MNHEY, SVGEGT. The CDR3 runs 13 residues. Trimming cost V 4 bases and J 7 bases; bases outside gene matches: 7. The CDR3: CASSWGQRLEQYF. The CDR3 DNA reads as TGTGCCAGCAGTTGGGGACAGCGCCTGGAGCAGTACTTC.

This chain links TRBV28 with TRBJ1-2; maybe TRBD1 (6 bases). This CDR3 has 13 amino acids. The germline gives CDR1 MDHEN, CDR2 SYDVKM. V lost 1 base to trimming and J lost 5 bases, with 8 bases between them. CDR3 protein: CASSLYRAYGYTF. The CDR3 DNA reads as TGTGCCAGCAGTTTATACAGGGCGTATGGCTACACCTTC.

This clone has only a few counts. This chain links TRBV27 with TRBJ2-7; D is unclear. The germline CDR1 and CDR2 sequences are MNHEY and SMNVEV (reference sequence). V shed 6 bases and J shed 4 bases, with 13 bases lying between them. This CDR3 is 13 amino acids long. The CDR3 protein is CASRKTGPYEQYF. CDR3 coding DNA: TGTGCCAGCAGAAAGACTGGTCCGTACGAGCAGTACTTC.

V gene TRBV3-1 (or the pseudogene TRBV3-2) combines with J gene TRBJ2-5, with 9 bases fitting TRBD2. The CDR3 totals 15 residues. With V trimmed by 2 bases and J by 5 bases, 6 bases remained unmatched. CDR1 is LGHDT, CDR2 YNNKEL, per germline (reference sequence). The CDR3 DNA sequence: TGTGCCAGCAGCCAATTCCTTAGCGGGAGTGAGACCCAGTACTTC. Protein: CASSQFLSGSETQYF.

The CDR3 here is CASSQDVGRGLYEQYF. The CDR3 DNA follows: TGTGCCAGCAGCCAAGATGTTGGCAGGGGGCTATACGAGCAGTACTTC. V and J are TRBV14 and TRBJ2-7; 8 positions agree with TRBD1. In germline, CDR1 is SGHDN, CDR2 FVKESK. This CDR3 is 16 amino acids long. Trimming took 0 bases from V and 4 from J; bases not matched to a gene: 8.

The chain joins TRBV5-6 to TRBJ2-3, with 8 bases that match TRBD1. Germline CDR1 is SGHDT and CDR2 is YYEEEE. J gave up 0 bases and V 2 bases, and 5 bases lay outside the gene matches. There are 16 residues in the CDR3. In DNA, the CDR3 is TGTGCCAGCAGCTTCAGGACAGGGACTAGCACAGATACGCAGTATTTT. It is translated as CASSFRTGTSTDTQYF.

V and J are TRBV30 and TRBJ2-7, with 7 bases lining up with TRBD1. V shed 4 bases, J shed 3 bases, and the junction held 9 bases outside the gene matches. CDR3 length equals 14 residues. The germline CDR1 and CDR2 sequences are GTSNPN and SVGIG (reference sequence). CDR3 in amino acids: CAWNRDSHFYEQYF. CDR3 sequence (DNA): TGTGCCTGGAATCGGGACAGTCACTTCTACGAGCAGTACTTC.

The chain links TRBV7-2 to TRBJ1-5; D unresolved. Germline V gives CDR1 SGHTA, CDR2 FQGNSA. The CDR3 is 15 amino acids. Trimming took off 4 bases at V and 2 bases at J, with 12 bases between the two ends. This chain's CDR3 is CASSWLPEGNQPQHF. In DNA, the CDR3 is TGTGCCAGCAGCTGGCTCCCGGAGGGCAATCAGCCCCAGCATTTT. Based on the CDR3 plus reference TRBV7-2 and TRBJ1-5, the full variable domain is GAGVSQSPSNKVTEKGKDVELRCDPISGHTALYWYRQSLGQGLEFLIYFQGNSAPDKSGLPSDRFSAERTGGSVSTLTIQRTQQEDSAVYLCASSWLPEGNQPQHFGDGTRLSIL.

The chain uses TRBV6-5 and TRBJ2-1; 10 bases line up with TRBD1. After removal of 9 bases from V and 1 base from J, the junction contained 6 bases not matched to a gene. The CDR3 contains 15 residues. Germline CDR1 MNHEY, CDR2 SVGAGI. The CDR3 bases are TGTGCCAGTTCGGCGGACAGGGGGTCCTACAATGAGCAGTTCTTC. Residues: CASSADRGSYNEQFF.

This chain joins TRBV3-1 (or the pseudogene TRBV3-2) and TRBJ2-2, with 7 bases lining up with TRBD2. J lost 9 bases, V lost 3 bases, and 16 bases had no gene match. Germline CDR1 reads LGHDT; CDR2 reads YNNKEL (reference sequence). The length of the CDR3 is 17 residues. This chain's CDR3 is CASSHGGRAPDKRELFF. CDR3 nucleotides: TGTGCCAGCAGCCACGGAGGGAGGGCCCCGGATAAGAGGGAGCTGTTTTTT.

Only one count was recorded for this clone. The V gene is TRBV2, the J gene TRBJ2-7, with TRBD2 matching over 8 bases. This CDR3 comprises 14 residues. With V trimmed by 7 bases and J by 4 bases, 9 bases remained unmatched. Looked up from germline, CDR1 is SNHLY and CDR2 is FYNNEI. This chain's CDR3 is CASIERESGYEQYF. CDR3 sequence (DNA): TGTGCCAGCATTGAGCGGGAGTCTGGGTACGAGCAGTACTTC.

The V gene is TRBV7-2, the J gene TRBJ2-2; 7 bases fit TRBD1. V lost 4 bases, J lost 6 bases, and 17 bases stayed unmatched. The CDR3 loop spans 18 amino acids. CDR1 is SGHTA, CDR2 FQGNSA, per germline. This CDR3 reads CASSSRSTGAFISGELFF. The CDR3 region has the DNA TGTGCCAGCAGCTCGCGGTCTACAGGGGCGTTTATTTCCGGGGAGCTGTTTTTT.

This chain links TRBV4-1 with TRBJ2-7; TRBD2 is a possible D gene (6 bases). The CDR3 consists of 15 residues. CDR1 and CDR2 (germline): MGHRA, YSYEKL. Trimming took off 4 bases at V and 3 bases at J, with 16 bases between the two ends. DNA for the CDR3: TGCGCCAGCAGCCGGGGGACTTCAAACAACTACGAGCAGTACTTC. The encoded protein is CASSRGTSNNYEQYF.

This chain joins TRBV28 and TRBJ1-2, with 8 bases fitting TRBD1. CDR1 is MDHEN, CDR2 SYDVKM, per germline. V shed 8 bases, J shed 5 bases, and the junction held 7 bases outside the gene matches. The CDR3 consists of 13 residues. CDR3 sequence (DNA): TGTGCCAGCCTCGTGCAGGGGGCATATGGCTACACCTTC. Translated, it gives CASLVQGAYGYTF.

V is TRBV28 and J is TRBJ1-5; D is unclear. The V gene lost 6 bases and the J gene lost 0 bases, with 12 bases spanning the gap. Germline V CDR1 and CDR2: MDHEN, SYDVKM. This CDR3 contains 15 residues. CDR3 sequence reads: CASRMGAGSNQPQHF. The CDR3 DNA sequence: TGTGCCAGCAGAATGGGAGCCGGTAGCAATCAGCCCCAGCATTTT.

The V call is TRBV9, the J call TRBJ2-1; 10 bases align to TRBD2. J lost 4 bases, V lost 3 bases, and 7 bases had no gene match. The CDR3 consists of 16 residues. The germline gives CDR1 SGDLS, CDR2 YYNGEE. CDR3 protein: CASSAAGSGGYNEQFF. Written as DNA, the CDR3 is TGTGCCAGCAGCGCAGCGGGTAGCGGGGGGTACAATGAGCAGTTCTTC. The entire variable domain, with the rest obtained from reference TRBV9 and TRBJ2-1, is as follows: DSGVTQTPKHLITATGQRVTLRCSPRSGDLSVYWYQQSLDQGLQFLIQYYNGEERAKGNILERFSAQQFPDLHSELNLSSLELGDSALYFCASSAAGSGGYNEQFFGPGTRLTVL.

This sequence joins TRBV7-9 and TRBJ1-1; D is perhaps TRBD1 (5 bases). Looked up from germline, CDR1 is SEHNR and CDR2 is FQNEAQ (reference sequence). V was pared by 6 bases and J by 2 bases, with 16 bases between. The CDR3 is 15 residues long. This CDR3 is CASSNPSGVNTEAFF. The CDR3 DNA reads as TGTGCCAGCAGTAACCCGTCGGGGGTTAACACTGAAGCTTTCTTT.

The chain is built from TRBV27 and TRBJ1-4; D might be TRBD1 (6 bases). The CDR3 totals 16 residues. V was cut by 6 bases and J by 5 bases, with 19 bases left in between. Per the germline V gene, CDR1 is MNHEY and CDR2 is SMNVEV (reference sequence). The CDR3: CASSKPPGTPNEKLFF. The CDR3 DNA sequence: TGTGCCAGCAGCAAACCCCCCGGGACACCGAATGAAAAACTGTTTTTT.

The genes are TRBV2 and TRBJ2-5; 11 positions agree with TRBD1. With V trimmed by 6 bases and J by 2 bases, 2 bases remained unmatched. The CDR3 runs 14 residues. CDR1 is SNHLY and CDR2 is FYNNEI in the germline V gene. CDR3 in DNA: TGTGCCAGCAGGGGACAGGGGGGTCAAGAGACCCAGTACTTC. Translation gives CASRGQGGQETQYF.

This clone was seen only once. This sequence joins TRBV7-2 and TRBJ1-1; D gene ambiguous. The CDR3 consists of 12 residues. Germline V lookup: CDR1 SGHTA, CDR2 FQGNSA. Deletions cut 1 base from V and 6 bases from J, with 6 bases between. The CDR3: CASSLDRPEAFF. As DNA, the CDR3 is TGTGCCAGCAGCTTAGACAGACCTGAAGCTTTCTTT.

The CDR3 sequence: CASSGTSGRKLGQETQYF. The CDR3, as DNA: TGTGCCAGCAGCGGTACTAGCGGGAGAAAACTGGGCCAAGAGACCCAGTACTTC. V is TRBV11-2 and J is TRBJ2-5; 11 nucleotides match TRBD2. V shed 5 bases and J 1 base; nucleotides not matched to a gene: 12. The CDR3 has 18 residues. Germline CDR1 reads SGHAT; CDR2 reads FQNNGV. Full variable domain (remainder filled in from reference TRBV11-2 and TRBJ2-5): EAGVAQSPRYKIIEKRQSVAFWCNPISGHATLYWYQQILGQGPKLLIQFQNNGVVDDSQLPKDRFSAERLKGVDSTLKIQPAKLEDSAVYLCASSGTSGRKLGQETQYFGPGTRLLVL.

This clone was observed a few times. CDR3 sequence: CASSQGGGPTDTQYF. CDR3 nucleotides: TGCGCCAGCAGCCAAGGAGGAGGGCCTACAGATACGCAGTATTTT. The chain joins TRBV4-3 to TRBJ2-3; D is possibly TRBD2 (6 bases). Germline V gene sequence: CDR1 LGHNA, CDR2 YSLEER. Between the trimmed V and J ends, which lost 1 base and 3 bases, there was a span of 11 bases. The CDR3 extends over 15 amino acids.

The J gene is TRBJ1-2, the V gene TRBV6-2 or TRBV6-3; D is uncertain. The CDR3 covers 11 residues. V was shortened by 2 bases and J by 7 bases, with 5 bases between the two germline ends. Germline lookup yields CDR1 MNHEY and CDR2 SVGEGT. DNA of the CDR3: TGTGCCAGCAGTTACGGGCTTGGCTACACCTTC. Amino acid sequence: CASSYGLGYTF.

V gene TRBV7-2 combines with J gene TRBJ1-1; unclear D gene. Germline CDR1 reads SGHTA; CDR2 reads FQGNSA. V lost 3 bases and J lost 1, with 6 bases in between. CDR3 size: 13 residues. CDR3: CASSFSRNTEAFF. In nucleotides, the CDR3 is TGTGCCAGCAGCTTTTCGAGGAACACTGAAGCTTTCTTT.

This rearrangement joins TRBV30 to TRBJ1-5; D is possibly TRBD1 (6 bases). V dropped 3 bases and J dropped 11 bases, with 14 bases sitting between them. Germline-derived CDR1 and CDR2 are GTSNPN and SVGIG (reference sequence). The CDR3 is made up of 12 amino acids. CDR3 sequence (DNA): TGTGCCTGGAGCCCTACGAAGGGGGCCCAGCATTTT. It yields the protein CAWSPTKGAQHF.

The CDR3 protein is CAAQSRDSSYNEQFF. CDR3 DNA: TGTGCCGCTCAGTCCCGGGACAGCTCCTACAATGAGCAGTTCTTC. The chain carries TRBV24-1 and TRBJ2-1, with TRBD1 matching over 7 bases. The CDR3 is made up of 15 amino acids. Losses at the gene ends were 12 bases for V and 0 bases for J; bases not matched to a gene: 10. CDR1 is KGHDR, CDR2 SFDVKD, per germline.